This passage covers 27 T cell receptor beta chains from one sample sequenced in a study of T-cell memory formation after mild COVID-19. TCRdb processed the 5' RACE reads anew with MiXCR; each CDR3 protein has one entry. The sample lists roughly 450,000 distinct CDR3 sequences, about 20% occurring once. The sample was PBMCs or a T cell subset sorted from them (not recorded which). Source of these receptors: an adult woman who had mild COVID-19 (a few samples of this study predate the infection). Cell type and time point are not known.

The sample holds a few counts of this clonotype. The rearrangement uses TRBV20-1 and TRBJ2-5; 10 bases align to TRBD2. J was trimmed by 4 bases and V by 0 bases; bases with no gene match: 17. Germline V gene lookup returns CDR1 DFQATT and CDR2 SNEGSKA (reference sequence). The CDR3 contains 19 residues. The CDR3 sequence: CSARDSPFGLAGVRETQYF. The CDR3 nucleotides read TGCAGTGCTAGAGATTCCCCTTTCGGTCTAGCGGGAGTGAGAGAGACCCAGTACTTC.

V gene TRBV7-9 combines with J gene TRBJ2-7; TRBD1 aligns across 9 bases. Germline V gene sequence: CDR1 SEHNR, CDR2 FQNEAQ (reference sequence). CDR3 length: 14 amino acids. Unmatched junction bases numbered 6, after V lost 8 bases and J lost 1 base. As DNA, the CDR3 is TGTGCCAGCGGAGACAGGGGGTCTTCCTACGAGCAGTACTTC. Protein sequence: CASGDRGSSYEQYF.

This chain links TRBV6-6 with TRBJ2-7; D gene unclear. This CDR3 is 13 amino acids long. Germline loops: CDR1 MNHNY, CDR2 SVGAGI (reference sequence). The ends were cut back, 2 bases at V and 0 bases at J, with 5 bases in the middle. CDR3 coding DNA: TGTGCCAGCAGTTACCACATCTCCTACGAGCAGTACTTC. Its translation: CASSYHISYEQYF.

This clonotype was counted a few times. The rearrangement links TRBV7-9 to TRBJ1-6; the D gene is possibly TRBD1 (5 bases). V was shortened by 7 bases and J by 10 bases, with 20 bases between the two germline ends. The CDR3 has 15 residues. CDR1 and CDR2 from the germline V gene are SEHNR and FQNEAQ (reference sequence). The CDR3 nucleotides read TGTGCCAGCACCATTTCCGGGGCAGCAGGGTCACCCCTCCACTTT. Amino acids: CASTISGAAGSPLHF.

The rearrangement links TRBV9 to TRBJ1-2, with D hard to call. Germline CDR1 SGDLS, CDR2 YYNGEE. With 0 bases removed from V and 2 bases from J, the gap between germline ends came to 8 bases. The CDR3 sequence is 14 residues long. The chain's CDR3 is CASSVGKENYGYTF. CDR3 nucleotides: TGTGCCAGCAGCGTAGGAAAGGAGAACTATGGCTACACCTTC.

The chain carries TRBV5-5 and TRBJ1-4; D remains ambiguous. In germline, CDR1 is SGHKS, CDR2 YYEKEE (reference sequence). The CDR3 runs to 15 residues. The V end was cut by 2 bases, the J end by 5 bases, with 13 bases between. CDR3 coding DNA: TGTGCCAGCAGCTTTTTTTGGCGGCTGAATGAAAAACTGTTTTTT. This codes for CASSFFWRLNEKLFF.

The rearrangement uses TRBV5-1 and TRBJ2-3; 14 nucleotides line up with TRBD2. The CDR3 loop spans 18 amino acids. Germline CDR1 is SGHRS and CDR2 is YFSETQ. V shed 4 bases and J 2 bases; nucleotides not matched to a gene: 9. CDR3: CASSLGLAGASFTDTQYF. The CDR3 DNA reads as TGCGCCAGCAGCCTGGGACTAGCGGGGGCGTCATTCACAGATACGCAGTATTTT.

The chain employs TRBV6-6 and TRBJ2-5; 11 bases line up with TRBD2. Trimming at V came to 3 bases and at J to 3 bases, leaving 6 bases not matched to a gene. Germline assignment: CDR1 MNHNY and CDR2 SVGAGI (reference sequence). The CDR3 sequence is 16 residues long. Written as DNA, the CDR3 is TGTGCCAGCAGTTATACCCCGGGACTAGCGGAAGAGACCCAGTACTTC. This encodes CASSYTPGLAEETQYF.

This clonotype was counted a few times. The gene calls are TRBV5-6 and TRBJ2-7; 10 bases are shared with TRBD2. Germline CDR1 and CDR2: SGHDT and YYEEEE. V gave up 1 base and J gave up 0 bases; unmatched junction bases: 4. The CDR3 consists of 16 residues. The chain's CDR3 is CASSLRLAGVSYEQYF. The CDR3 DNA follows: TGTGCCAGCAGCTTGAGGCTAGCGGGAGTCTCCTACGAGCAGTACTTC.

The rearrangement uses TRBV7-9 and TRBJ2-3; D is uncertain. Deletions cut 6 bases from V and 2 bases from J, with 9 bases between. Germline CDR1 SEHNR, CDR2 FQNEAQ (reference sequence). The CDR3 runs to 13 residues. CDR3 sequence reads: CASRPDHTDTQYF. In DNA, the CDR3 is TGTGCCAGCAGACCGGACCACACAGATACGCAGTATTTT.

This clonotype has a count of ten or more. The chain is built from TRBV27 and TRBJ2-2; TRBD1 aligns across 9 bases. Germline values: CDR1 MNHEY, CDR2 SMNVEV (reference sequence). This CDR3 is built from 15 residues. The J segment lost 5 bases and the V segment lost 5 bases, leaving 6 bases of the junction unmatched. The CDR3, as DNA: TGTGCCAGCAGTCTCGGGACAGGGAGAACCGGGGAGCTGTTTTTT. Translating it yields CASSLGTGRTGELFF.

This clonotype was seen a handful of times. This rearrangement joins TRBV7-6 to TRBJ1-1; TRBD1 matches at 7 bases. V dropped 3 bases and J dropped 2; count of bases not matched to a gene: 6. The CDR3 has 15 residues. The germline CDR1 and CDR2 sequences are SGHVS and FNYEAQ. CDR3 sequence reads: CASSFVTGPNTEAFF. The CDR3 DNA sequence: TGTGCCAGCAGCTTTGTGACAGGGCCTAACACTGAAGCTTTCTTT.

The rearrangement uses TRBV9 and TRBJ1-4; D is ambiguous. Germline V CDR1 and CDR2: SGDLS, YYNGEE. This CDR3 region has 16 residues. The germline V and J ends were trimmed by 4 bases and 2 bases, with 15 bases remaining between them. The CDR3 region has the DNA TGTGCCAGCAGCCCACTATCAGGCGCGACTAATGAAAAACTGTTTTTT. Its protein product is CASSPLSGATNEKLFF.

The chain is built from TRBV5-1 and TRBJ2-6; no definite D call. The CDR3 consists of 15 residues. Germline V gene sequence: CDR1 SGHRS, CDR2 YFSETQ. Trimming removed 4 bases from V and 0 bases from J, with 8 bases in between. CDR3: CASSLAFSGANVLTF. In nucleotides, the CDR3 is TGCGCCAGCAGCCTGGCATTCTCTGGGGCCAACGTCCTGACTTTC.

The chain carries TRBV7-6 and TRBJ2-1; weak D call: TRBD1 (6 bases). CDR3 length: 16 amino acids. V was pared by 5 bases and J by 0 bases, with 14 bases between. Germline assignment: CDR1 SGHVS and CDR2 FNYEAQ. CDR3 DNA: TGTGCCAGCAGCACATCGCCGACAGGCTCCTACAATGAGCAGTTCTTC. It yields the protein CASSTSPTGSYNEQFF. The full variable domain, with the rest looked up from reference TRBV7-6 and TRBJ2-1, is GAGVSQSPRYKVTKRGQDVALRCDPISGHVSLYWYRQALGQGPEFLTYFNYEAQQDKSGLPNDRFSAERPEGSISTLTIQRTEQRDSAMYRCASSTSPTGSYNEQFFGPGTRLTVL.

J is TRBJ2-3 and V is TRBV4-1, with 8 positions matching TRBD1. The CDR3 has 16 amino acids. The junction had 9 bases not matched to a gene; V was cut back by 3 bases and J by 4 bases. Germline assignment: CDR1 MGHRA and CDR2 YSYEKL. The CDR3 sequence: CASSQHPGGLSDTQYF. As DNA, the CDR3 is TGCGCCAGCAGCCAGCACCCAGGGGGCCTGTCAGATACGCAGTATTTT.

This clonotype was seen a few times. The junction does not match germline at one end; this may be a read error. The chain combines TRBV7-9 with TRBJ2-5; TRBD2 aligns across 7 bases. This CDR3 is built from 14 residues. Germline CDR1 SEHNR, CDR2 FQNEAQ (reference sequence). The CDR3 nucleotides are TGTGCCAGCAGCCCAGCGGGATACCATGAGACCCAGTACTTC. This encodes CASSPAGYHETQYF.

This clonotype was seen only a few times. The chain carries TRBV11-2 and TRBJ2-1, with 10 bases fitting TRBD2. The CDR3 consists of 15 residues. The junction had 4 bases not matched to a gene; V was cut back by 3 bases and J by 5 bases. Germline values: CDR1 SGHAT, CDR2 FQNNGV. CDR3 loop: CASSFLAGAHNEQFF. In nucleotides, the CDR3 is TGTGCCAGCAGCTTTCTAGCGGGGGCACACAATGAGCAGTTCTTC.

The DNA of the CDR3 is TGCGCCAGCAGCTGGGGCCGGGACCGAGGCTACGAGCAGTACTTC. As protein: CASSWGRDRGYEQYF. The V and J genes are TRBV5-1 and TRBJ2-7, with D possibly being TRBD1 or TRBD2 (5 bases each). Germline CDR1 is SGHRS and CDR2 is YFSETQ. The V gene lost 3 bases and the J gene lost 3 bases, with 16 bases spanning the gap. The CDR3 has 15 residues.

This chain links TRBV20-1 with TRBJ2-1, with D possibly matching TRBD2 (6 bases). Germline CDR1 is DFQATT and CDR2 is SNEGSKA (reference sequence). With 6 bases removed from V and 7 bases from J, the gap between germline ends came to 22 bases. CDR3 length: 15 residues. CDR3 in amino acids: CSAPKTGERRNEQFF. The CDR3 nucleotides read TGCAGTGCCCCAAAGACGGGAGAGAGACGGAATGAGCAGTTCTTC.

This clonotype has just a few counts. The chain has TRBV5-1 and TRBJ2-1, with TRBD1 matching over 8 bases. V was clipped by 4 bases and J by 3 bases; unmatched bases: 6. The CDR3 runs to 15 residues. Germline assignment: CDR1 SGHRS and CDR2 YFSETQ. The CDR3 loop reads CASSRDRGLYNEQFF. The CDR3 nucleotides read TGCGCCAGCAGCAGAGACAGGGGCCTCTACAATGAGCAGTTCTTC.

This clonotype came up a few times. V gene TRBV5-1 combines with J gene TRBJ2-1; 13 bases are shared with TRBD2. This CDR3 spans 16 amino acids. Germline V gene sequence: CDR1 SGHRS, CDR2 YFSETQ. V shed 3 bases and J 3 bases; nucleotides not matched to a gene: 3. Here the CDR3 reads CASSSGLAGVYNEQFF. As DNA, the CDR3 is TGCGCCAGCAGCTCCGGACTAGCGGGGGTCTACAATGAGCAGTTCTTC.

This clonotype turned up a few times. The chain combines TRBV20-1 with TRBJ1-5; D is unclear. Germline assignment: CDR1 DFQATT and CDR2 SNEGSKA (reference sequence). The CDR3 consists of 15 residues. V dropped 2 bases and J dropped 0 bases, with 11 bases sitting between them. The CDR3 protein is CSARLDPLSNQPQHF. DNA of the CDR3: TGCAGTGCTAGATTGGACCCACTTAGCAATCAGCCCCAGCATTTT.

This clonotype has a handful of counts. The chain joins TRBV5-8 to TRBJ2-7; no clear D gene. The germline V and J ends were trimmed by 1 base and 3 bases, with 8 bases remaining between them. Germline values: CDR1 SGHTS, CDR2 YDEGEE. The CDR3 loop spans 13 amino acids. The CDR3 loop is CASSLITVYEQYF. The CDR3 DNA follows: TGTGCCAGCAGCTTGATAACAGTCTACGAGCAGTACTTC.

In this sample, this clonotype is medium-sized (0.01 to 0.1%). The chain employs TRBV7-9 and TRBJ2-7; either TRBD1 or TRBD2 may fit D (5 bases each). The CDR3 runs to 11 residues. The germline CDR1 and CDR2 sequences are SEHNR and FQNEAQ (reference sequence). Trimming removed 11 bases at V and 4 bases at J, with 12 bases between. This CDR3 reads CASGTVYEQYF. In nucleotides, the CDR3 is TGTGCCTCCGGGACGGTTTACGAGCAGTACTTC.

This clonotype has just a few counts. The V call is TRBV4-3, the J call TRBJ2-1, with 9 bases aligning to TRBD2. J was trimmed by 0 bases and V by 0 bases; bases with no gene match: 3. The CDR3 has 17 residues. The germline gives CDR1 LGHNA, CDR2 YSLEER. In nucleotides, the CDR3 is TGCGCCAGCAGCCAAGAAGGGCGGGAGGGCTCCTACAATGAGCAGTTCTTC. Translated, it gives CASSQEGREGSYNEQFF.

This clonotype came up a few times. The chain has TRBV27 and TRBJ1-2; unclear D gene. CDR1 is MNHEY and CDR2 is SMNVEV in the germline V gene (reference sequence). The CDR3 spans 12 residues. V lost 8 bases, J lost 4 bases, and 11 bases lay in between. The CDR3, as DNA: TGTGCCAGCGCCTCTATCGGCTATGGCTACACCTTC. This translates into CASASIGYGYTF.